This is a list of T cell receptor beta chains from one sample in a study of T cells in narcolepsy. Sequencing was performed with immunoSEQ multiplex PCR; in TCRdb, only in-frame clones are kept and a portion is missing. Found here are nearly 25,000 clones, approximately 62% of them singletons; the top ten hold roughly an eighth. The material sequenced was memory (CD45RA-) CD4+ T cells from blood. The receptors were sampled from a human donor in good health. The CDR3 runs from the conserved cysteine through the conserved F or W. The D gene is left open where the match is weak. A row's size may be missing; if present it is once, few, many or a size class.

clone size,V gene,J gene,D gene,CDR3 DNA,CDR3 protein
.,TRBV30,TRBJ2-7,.,TGTGCCTGGAATCTGCCTCCGACCTACGAGCAGTACTTC,CAWNLPPTYEQYF
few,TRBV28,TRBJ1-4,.,TGTGCCAGCAGTTCTTACTGGGGGCAGGGTGAAAAACTGTTTTTT,CASSSYWGQGEKLFF
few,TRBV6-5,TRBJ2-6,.,TGTGCCAGCAAGTTAGGGTTGGTTGGGGCCAACGTCCTGACTTTC,CASKLGLVGANVLTF
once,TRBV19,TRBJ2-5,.,TGTGCCAGTAGTGCGATCAGAGGAGAGACCCAGTACTTC,CASSAIRGETQYF
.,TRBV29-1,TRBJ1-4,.,TGCAGCGTGGTCCTCGGAAATGAAAAACTGTTTTTT,CSVVLGNEKLFF
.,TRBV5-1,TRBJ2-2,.,TGCGCCAGCAAGGAGGAGGGCGGGGAGCTGTTTTTT,CASKEEGGELFF
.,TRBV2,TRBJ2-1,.,TGTGCCAGCAGGGGTCAGGGTAACCACAATGAGCAGTTCTTC,CASRGQGNHNEQFF
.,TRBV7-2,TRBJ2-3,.,TGTGCCAGCAGGGCGCGGAGTAGCACAGATACGCAGTATTTT,CASRARSSTDTQYF
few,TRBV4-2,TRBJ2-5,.,TGTGCCAGCAGCCCTCGGAGCGGGTGGGGCGGCCAAGAGACCCAGTACTTC,CASSPRSGWGGQETQYF
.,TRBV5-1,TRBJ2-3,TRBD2,TGCGCCAGCAGCTCCTATAGCGGGAGTGAAAATACGCAGTATTTT,CASSSYSGSENTQYF
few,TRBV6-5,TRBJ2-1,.,TGTGCCAGCAGGGCCGAGTTCTCCGCCTACAATGAGCAGTTCTTC,CASRAEFSAYNEQFF
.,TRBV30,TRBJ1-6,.,TGTGCCTGGATGTCGAGCTCCTATAATTCACCCCTCCACTTT,CAWMSSSYNSPLHF
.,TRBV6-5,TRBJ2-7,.,TGTGCCAGCAGGCGGGACTTCGAAAGCTCCTACGAGCAGTACTTC,CASRRDFESSYEQYF
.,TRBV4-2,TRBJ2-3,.,TGTGCCAGCAGCCGCACGCTGGGGGGGCCGGATACGCAGTATTTT,CASSRTLGGPDTQYF
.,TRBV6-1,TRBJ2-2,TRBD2,TGTGCCAGCAGTGAGCGGGGGGGCGCGAACACCGGGGAGCTGTTTTTT,CASSERGGANTGELFF
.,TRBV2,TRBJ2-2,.,TGTGCCAGCAGACTGGACGGACACACCGGGGAGCTGTTTTTT,CASRLDGHTGELFF
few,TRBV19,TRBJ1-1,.,TGTGCCAGTAGTACCCCCCTCCACGAAGCTTTCTTT,CASSTPLHEAFF
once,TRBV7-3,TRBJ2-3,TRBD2,TGTGCCAGCAGCTTGAAGAGCGGGGGGACCTCGGGAGATACGCAGTATTTT,CASSLKSGGTSGDTQYF
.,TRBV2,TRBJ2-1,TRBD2,TGTGCCAGCAGTGGTAGCGGGAGAGGGGACAATGAGCAGTTCTTC,CASSGSGRGDNEQFF
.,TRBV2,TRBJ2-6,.,TGTGCCAGCAGTCCGACAGCCATATTTTTCTCTGGGGCCAACGTCCTGACTTTC,CASSPTAIFFSGANVLTF
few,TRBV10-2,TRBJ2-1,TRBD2,TGCGCCAGCAGTGACCCGGCTAGCGGGGGGGGTGAGCAGTTCTTC,CASSDPASGGGEQFF
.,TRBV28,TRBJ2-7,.,TGTGCCAGCAGTGGGCGTGGATGGGGGCTGAACGAGCAGTACTTC,CASSGRGWGLNEQYF
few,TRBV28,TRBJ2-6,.,TGTGCCAGCAGTACCCTAGGGGAGAGGGCCAACGTCCTGACTTTC,CASSTLGERANVLTF
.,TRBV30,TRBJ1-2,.,TGTGCCTGGACTATAATATCCGGGACCAGCTATGGCTACACCTTC,CAWTIISGTSYGYTF
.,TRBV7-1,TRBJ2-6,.,TGTGCCAGCAGCGGCTCTGCACGAGGACAAAGGCGGGCCAACGTCCTGACTTTC,CASSGSARGQRRANVLTF
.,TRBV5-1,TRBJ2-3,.,TGCGCCAGCAGCCCAGGGGTAAATTCCCTGGGGGATACGCAGTATTTT,CASSPGVNSLGDTQYF
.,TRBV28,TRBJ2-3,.,TGTGCCAGCAGTTTATTCTCGGACACAGATACGCAGTATTTT,CASSLFSDTDTQYF
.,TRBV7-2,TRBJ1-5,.,TGTGCCAGCAGCTACAGGGGCAATCAGCCCCAGCATTTT,CASSYRGNQPQHF
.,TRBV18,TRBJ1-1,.,TGTGCCACCCGCCCAGGGGCGGGAAACACTGAAGCTTTCTTT,CATRPGAGNTEAFF
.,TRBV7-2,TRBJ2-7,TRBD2,TGTGCCAGCAGCTTGACTAGCGGGTACGAGCAGTACTTC,CASSLTSGYEQYF
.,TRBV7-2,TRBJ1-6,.,TGTGCCAGCAGGGCAGCCGTTAATTCACCCCTCCACTTT,CASRAAVNSPLHF
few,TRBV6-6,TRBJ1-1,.,TGTGCCAGCAGTTACTCCCCAGGGTTGGGTGAAGCTTTCTTT,CASSYSPGLGEAFF
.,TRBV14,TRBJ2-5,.,TGTGCCAGCAGCCGGGGGCAGGGTTGGGAGACCCAGTACTTC,CASSRGQGWETQYF
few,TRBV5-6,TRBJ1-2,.,TGTGCCAGCAGCTCAGTATTACAGGCAACGGGCTATGGCTACACCTTC,CASSSVLQATGYGYTF